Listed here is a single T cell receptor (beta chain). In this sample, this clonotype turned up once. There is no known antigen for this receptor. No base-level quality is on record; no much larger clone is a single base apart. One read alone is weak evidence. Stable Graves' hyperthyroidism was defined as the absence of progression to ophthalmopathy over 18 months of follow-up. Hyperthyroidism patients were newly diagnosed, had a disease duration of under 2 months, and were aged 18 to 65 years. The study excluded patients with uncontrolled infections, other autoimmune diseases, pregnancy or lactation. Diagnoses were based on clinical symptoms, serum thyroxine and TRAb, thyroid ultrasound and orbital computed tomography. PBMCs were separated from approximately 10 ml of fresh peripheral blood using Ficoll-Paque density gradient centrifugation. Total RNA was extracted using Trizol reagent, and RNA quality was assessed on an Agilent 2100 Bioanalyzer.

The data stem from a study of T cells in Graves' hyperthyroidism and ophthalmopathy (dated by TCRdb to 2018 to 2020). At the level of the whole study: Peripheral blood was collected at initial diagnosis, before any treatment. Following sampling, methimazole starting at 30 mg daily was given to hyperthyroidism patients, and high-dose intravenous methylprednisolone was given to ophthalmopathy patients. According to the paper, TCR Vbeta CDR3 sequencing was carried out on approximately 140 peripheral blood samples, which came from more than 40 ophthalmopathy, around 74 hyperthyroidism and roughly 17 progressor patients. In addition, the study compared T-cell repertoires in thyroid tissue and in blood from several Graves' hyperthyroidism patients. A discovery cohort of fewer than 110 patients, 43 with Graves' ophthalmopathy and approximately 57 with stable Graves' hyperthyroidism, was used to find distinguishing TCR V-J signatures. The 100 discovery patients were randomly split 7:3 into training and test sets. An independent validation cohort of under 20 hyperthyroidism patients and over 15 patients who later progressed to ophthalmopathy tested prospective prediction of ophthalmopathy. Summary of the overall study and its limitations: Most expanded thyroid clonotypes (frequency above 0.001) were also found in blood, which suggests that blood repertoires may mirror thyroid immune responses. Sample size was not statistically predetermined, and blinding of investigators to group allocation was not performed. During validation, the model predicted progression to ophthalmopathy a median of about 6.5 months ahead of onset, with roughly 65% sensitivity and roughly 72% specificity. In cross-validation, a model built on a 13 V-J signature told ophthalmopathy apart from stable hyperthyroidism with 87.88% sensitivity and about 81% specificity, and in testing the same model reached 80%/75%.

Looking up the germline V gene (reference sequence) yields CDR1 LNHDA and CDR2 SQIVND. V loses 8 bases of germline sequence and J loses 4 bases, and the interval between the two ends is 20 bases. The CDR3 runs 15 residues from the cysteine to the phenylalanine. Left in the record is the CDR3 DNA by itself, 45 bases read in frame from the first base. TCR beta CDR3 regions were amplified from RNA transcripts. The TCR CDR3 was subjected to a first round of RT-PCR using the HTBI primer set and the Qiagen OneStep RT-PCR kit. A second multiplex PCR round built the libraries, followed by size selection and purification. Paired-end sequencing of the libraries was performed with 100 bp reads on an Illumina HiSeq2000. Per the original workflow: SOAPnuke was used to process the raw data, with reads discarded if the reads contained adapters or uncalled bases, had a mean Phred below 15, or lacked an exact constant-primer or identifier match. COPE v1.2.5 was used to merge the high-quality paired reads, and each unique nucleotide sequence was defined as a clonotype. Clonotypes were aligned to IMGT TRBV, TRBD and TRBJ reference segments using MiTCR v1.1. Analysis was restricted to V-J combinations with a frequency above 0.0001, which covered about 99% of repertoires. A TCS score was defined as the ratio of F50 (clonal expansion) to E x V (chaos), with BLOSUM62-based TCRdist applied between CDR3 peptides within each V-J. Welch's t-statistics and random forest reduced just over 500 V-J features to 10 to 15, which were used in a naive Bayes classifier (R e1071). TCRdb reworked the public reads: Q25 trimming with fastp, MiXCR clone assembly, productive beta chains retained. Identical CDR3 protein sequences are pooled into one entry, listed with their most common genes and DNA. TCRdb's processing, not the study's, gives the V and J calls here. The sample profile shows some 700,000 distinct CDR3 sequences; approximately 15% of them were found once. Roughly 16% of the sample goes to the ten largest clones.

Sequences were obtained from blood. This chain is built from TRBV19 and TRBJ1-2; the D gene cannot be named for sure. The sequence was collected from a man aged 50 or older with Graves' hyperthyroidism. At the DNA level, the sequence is TGTGCCAGTGCCCCTACATTTTCAGGATTCTATGGCTACACCTTC. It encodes CASAPTFSGFYGYTF.